Below are 20 T cell receptor beta chains sequenced from a single sample in a study of T cell responses to AZD1222 COVID-19 vaccine. The table came from immunoSEQ multiplex PCR; TCRdb's copy has only in-frame clones and leaves some out. The sample yields 150,000 to 250,000 clones, under 95% seen once. Sequenced material: peripheral blood, taken 28 days after the second AZD1222 dose. These receptors were collected from an adult who received the AZD1222 COVID-19 vaccine.

The rearrangement joins TRBV19 to TRBJ2-1; 8 nucleotides agree with TRBD1. Germline V gene lookup returns CDR1 LNHDA and CDR2 SQIVND (reference sequence). The V segment lost 5 bases and the J segment 4 bases; nucleotides outside the gene matches: 4. This CDR3 is 14 amino acids long. The chain's CDR3 is CASSRGQGYNEQFF. CDR3 bases: TGTGCCAGTAGTCGAGGACAGGGTTACAATGAGCAGTTCTTC.

The chain joins TRBV15 to TRBJ1-5; 10 bases fit TRBD1. There are 17 residues in the CDR3. V shed 8 bases and J 5 bases; nucleotides not matched to a gene: 15. Germline V lookup: CDR1 LNHNV, CDR2 YYDKDF (reference sequence). CDR3 DNA sequence: TGTGCCACCCACCCAGGCTCGGACAGGGGGATACATCAGCCCCAGCATTTT. Its translation: CATHPGSDRGIHQPQHF.

CDR3 DNA sequence: TGTGCCGTCCCCCACAGGGCCACTGAAGCTTTCTTT. Translation gives CAVPHRATEAFF. The gene calls are TRBV2 and TRBJ1-1; D is perhaps TRBD1 (6 bases). Germline V gives CDR1 SNHLY, CDR2 FYNNEI. The CDR3 sequence is 12 residues long. Trimming removed 11 bases from V and 4 bases from J, with 14 bases in between. Looking up the rest from reference TRBV2 and TRBJ1-1 gives the full variable domain: EPEVTQTPSHQVTQMGQEVILRCVPISNHLYFYWYRQILGQKVEFLVSFYNNEISEKSEIFDDQFSVERPDGSNFTLKIRSTKLEDSAMYFCAVPHRATEAFFGQGTRLTVV.

This clone was detected only once. V and J are TRBV5-5 and TRBJ2-7, with 7 bases identical to TRBD1. Germline assignment: CDR1 SGHKS and CDR2 YYEKEE (reference sequence). V shed 4 bases and J 2 bases; nucleotides not matched to a gene: 12. The CDR3 loop spans 16 amino acids. This CDR3 reads CASSARDRQHTYEQYF. The CDR3 DNA reads TGTGCCAGCAGCGCCCGGGACAGACAACACACCTACGAGCAGTACTTC.

The chain joins TRBV19 to TRBJ2-7; TRBD1 agrees at 9 bases. The CDR3 spans 13 residues. Trimming at V came to 7 bases and at J to 6 bases, leaving 7 bases not matched to a gene. Germline values: CDR1 LNHDA, CDR2 SQIVND (reference sequence). The CDR3 loop is CASTGTGTSEQYF. CDR3 nucleotide sequence: TGTGCCAGTACCGGGACAGGGACCTCCGAGCAGTACTTC.

The chain joins TRBV7-9 to TRBJ1-3; 7 nucleotides agree with TRBD1. The CDR3 covers 19 residues. J lost 0 bases, V lost 1 base, and 12 bases had no gene match. Looked up from germline, CDR1 is SEHNR and CDR2 is FQNEAQ (reference sequence). CDR3 nucleotides: TGTGCCAGCAGCTTAGTGAGGGACAGCCTCTTTGCCTCTGGAAACACCATATATTTT. It translates to CASSLVRDSLFASGNTIYF.

V is TRBV4-2 and J is TRBJ2-1; 9 bases agree with TRBD2. This CDR3 is built from 17 residues. After removal of 4 bases from V and 6 bases from J, the junction contained 13 bases not matched to a gene. Looked up from germline, CDR1 is LGHNA and CDR2 is YNFKEQ. This chain's CDR3 is CASSLPGGRLAANEQFF. The CDR3 DNA reads as TGTGCCAGCAGCCTTCCTGGCGGGAGACTAGCGGCCAATGAGCAGTTCTTC.

The chain combines TRBV11-2 with TRBJ2-7, with no clear D. Trimming removed 5 bases from V and 2 bases from J, with 7 bases in between. There are 12 residues in the CDR3. In germline, CDR1 is SGHAT, CDR2 FQNNGV. CDR3 DNA: TGTGCCAGCAGCACGGGTCCCTACGAGCAGTACTTC. Amino acid sequence: CASSTGPYEQYF.

This clone was observed a handful of times. This chain connects TRBV7-9 to TRBJ2-7; TRBD1 aligns across 7 bases. CDR3 length equals 16 residues. V trimming: 5 bases; J trimming: 1 base; junction bases outside the gene matches: 11. Per the germline V gene, CDR1 is SEHNR and CDR2 is FQNEAQ (reference sequence). CDR3 sequence reads: CASSRWRGRGSYEQYF. The CDR3 bases are TGTGCCAGCAGCCGTTGGCGCGGCAGGGGGTCCTACGAGCAGTACTTC. The variable domain in full, with the rest retrieved from reference TRBV7-9 and TRBJ2-7, is DTGVSQNPRHKITKRGQNVTFRCDPISEHNRLYWYRQTLGQGPEFLTYFQNEAQLEKSRLLSDRFSAERPKGSFSTLEIQRTEQGDSAMYLCASSRWRGRGSYEQYFGPGTRLTVT.

The V gene is TRBV5-6, the J gene TRBJ1-2; D remains ambiguous. The CDR3 is 13 amino acids. Trimming removed 3 bases at V and 7 bases at J, with 13 bases between. In germline, CDR1 is SGHDT, CDR2 YYEEEE. CDR3 sequence reads: CASSYKRATGYTF. DNA for the CDR3: TGTGCCAGCAGCTATAAGCGGGCCACTGGCTACACCTTC.

This rearrangement joins TRBV3-1 (or the pseudogene TRBV3-2) to TRBJ2-5; unclear D gene. The CDR3 spans 13 residues. V lost 3 bases to trimming and J lost 2 bases, with 7 bases between them. The germline gives CDR1 LGHDT, CDR2 YNNKEL (reference sequence). The CDR3 sequence: CASSHFRQETQYF. The CDR3 DNA is TGTGCCAGCAGCCATTTCCGGCAAGAGACCCAGTACTTC.

In this sample, this clone turned up once. The V gene is TRBV2, the J gene TRBJ2-1; 13 bases are a match to TRBD2. CDR1 is SNHLY, CDR2 FYNNEI, per germline. Trimming at V came to 2 bases and at J to 9 bases, leaving 4 bases not matched to a gene. The CDR3 spans 15 residues. The CDR3 sequence is CASSESGLAGVEQFF. The CDR3 DNA reads as TGTGCCAGCAGTGAATCCGGACTAGCGGGGGTTGAGCAGTTCTTC.

The chain joins TRBV6-5 to TRBJ1-5; weak D call: TRBD1 (5 bases). There are 15 residues in the CDR3. V lost 0 bases and J lost 2, with 8 bases in between. The germline CDR1 and CDR2 sequences are MNHEY and SVGAGI. The CDR3 region is CASSYSRGGNQPQHF. The CDR3 nucleotides read TGTGCCAGCAGTTACTCGAGGGGTGGCAATCAGCCCCAGCATTTT.

The rearrangement links TRBV6-5 to TRBJ1-4; maybe TRBD1 (6 bases). The V end was cut by 6 bases, the J end by 7 bases, with 15 bases between. Germline V gene lookup returns CDR1 MNHEY and CDR2 SVGAGI. CDR3 length equals 14 residues. The CDR3 sequence is CASSGTGLGEKLFF. Here the CDR3 DNA reads TGTGCCAGCAGCGGCACAGGGTTGGGTGAAAAACTGTTTTTT.

In nucleotides, the CDR3 is TGTGCCAGCAAATCTGCCTCGGAGGGAGGCTACACCTTC. The encoded protein is CASKSASEGGYTF. The V call is TRBV12-3 or TRBV12-4, the J call TRBJ1-2; D gene unclear. The CDR3 spans 13 residues. The V end was cut by 7 bases, the J end by 8 bases, with 17 bases between.

This chain uses TRBV7-6 with TRBJ1-4, with 8 bases matching TRBD1. Germline CDR1 and CDR2: SGHVS and FNYEAQ. The CDR3 is 18 residues long. The junction had 9 bases not matched to a gene; V was cut back by 1 base and J by 2 bases. CDR3 in DNA: TGTGCCAGCAGCTTAGAGCAGGGGGCTTGGGCGACTAATGAAAAACTGTTTTTT. It encodes CASSLEQGAWATNEKLFF.

The chain has TRBV2 and TRBJ1-2; the D is unclear. The germline gives CDR1 SNHLY, CDR2 FYNNEI. This CDR3 region has 16 residues. V gave up 8 bases and J gave up 2 bases, with 21 bases separating them. In DNA, the CDR3 is TGTGCCAGCTGTATCCGGGCCCCCCTTGGGAACTATGGCTACACCTTC. This gives the protein CASCIRAPLGNYGYTF.

The chain carries TRBV19 and TRBJ1-4; TRBD1 is a possible D gene (5 bases). The CDR3 runs to 13 residues. Germline V gene data show CDR1 as LNHDA and CDR2 as SQIVND (reference sequence). V lost 4 bases and J 8 bases, leaving 11 bases between the germline ends. CDR3 nucleotides: TGTGCCAGTAGTACGACAGTCGAAGAAAAACTGTTTTTT. Residues: CASSTTVEEKLFF. The whole variable domain, remainder taken from reference TRBV19 and TRBJ1-4, is DGGITQSPKYLFRKEGQNVTLSCEQNLNHDAMYWYRQDPGQGLRLIYYSQIVNDFQKGDIAEGYSVSREKKESFPLTVTSAQKNPTAFYLCASSTTVEEKLFFGSGTQLSVL.

The chain employs TRBV6-1 and TRBJ1-6; TRBD1 aligns across 7 bases. The germline gives CDR1 MNHNS, CDR2 SASEGT. The CDR3 runs to 16 residues. With V trimmed by 4 bases and J by 7 bases, 10 bases remained unmatched. For the CDR3, the DNA is TGTGCCAGCAGTGGACAGGGAGGCGGGGGAAATTCACCCCTCCACTTT. This codes for CASSGQGGGGNSPLHF.

The chain is built from TRBV10-3 and TRBJ2-7; 7 bases are shared with TRBD1. Unmatched junction bases numbered 6, after V lost 6 bases and J lost 1 base. The CDR3 is made up of 14 amino acids. CDR1 and CDR2 (germline): ENHRY, SYGVKD. The CDR3 loop reads CAISSGTASYEQYF. CDR3 DNA sequence: TGTGCCATCAGCTCCGGGACAGCTTCCTACGAGCAGTACTTC.